Each of the 30 T cell receptor beta chains below was sequenced from the same sample in a study of technical replicates of blood from a few donors. Clones were read by immunoSEQ multiplex PCR, and TCRdb kept only the in-frame ones, dropping some. The repertoire holds 75,000 to 80,000 clones, with 94% as singletons. The sequencing sample was made of T cells isolated from PBMCs. Receptor source: a human donor in good health.

The chain employs TRBV30 and TRBJ2-7; possibly TRBD2 for D (5 bases). Trimming shortened V by 5 bases and J by 4 bases, and 12 bases separated the two germline ends. There are 12 residues in the CDR3. CDR1 is GTSNPN and CDR2 is SVGIG in the germline V gene (reference sequence). The CDR3 sequence is CAWGRGSYEQYF. CDR3 coding DNA: TGTGCCTGGGGGCGAGGGAGTTACGAGCAGTACTTC.

The chain links TRBV30 to TRBJ1-2; 7 bases fit TRBD1. V lost 5 bases and J lost 1; bases outside the gene matches: 10. The germline V gene encodes CDR1 GTSNPN and CDR2 SVGIG (reference sequence). CDR3 size: 15 residues. The CDR3 loop is CAWFHRGIINYGYTF. CDR3 DNA: TGTGCCTGGTTCCACAGGGGTATCATTAACTATGGCTACACCTTC.

The rearrangement links TRBV2 to TRBJ2-7; 9 bases are shared with TRBD2. Germline lookup yields CDR1 SNHLY and CDR2 FYNNEI. V dropped 2 bases and J dropped 0; count of bases not matched to a gene: 5. The CDR3 covers 16 residues. The CDR3 nucleotides are TGTGCCAGCAGTGAATCTAGCGGGATAAGCTCCTACGAGCAGTACTTC. It is translated as CASSESSGISSYEQYF.

This chain links TRBV27 with TRBJ2-7, with D maybe TRBD2 (6 bases). Trimming took 6 bases from V and 4 from J, leaving 13 bases between them. The CDR3 contains 13 residues. Germline V gene lookup returns CDR1 MNHEY and CDR2 SMNVEV (reference sequence). The CDR3 loop is CASRASATYEQYF. The DNA of the CDR3 is TGTGCCAGCAGGGCTAGCGCTACTTACGAGCAGTACTTC.

The CDR3 sequence: CASSRRAGAYNEQFF. In DNA form, the CDR3 reads TGTGCCAGCAGCCGCCGGGCGGGAGCGTACAATGAGCAGTTCTTC. This sequence joins TRBV7-3 and TRBJ2-1, with 7 bases aligning to TRBD2. The CDR3 has 15 residues. V was pared by 5 bases and J by 4 bases, with 8 bases of the junction left unmatched. Germline V gives CDR1 SGHTA, CDR2 FQGTGA.

This chain uses TRBV30 with TRBJ1-1, with D possibly matching TRBD1 (5 bases). This CDR3 spans 16 amino acids. V was cut by 2 bases and J by 11 bases, with 27 bases left in between. The germline gives CDR1 GTSNPN, CDR2 SVGIG (reference sequence). The CDR3 DNA reads as TGTGCCTGGAGTCTCTGGTGGGGGGAAACCCACGTATCGGCTTTCTTT. It translates to CAWSLWWGETHVSAFF.

V and J are TRBV4-1 and TRBJ2-1; perhaps TRBD1 as D (6 bases). Germline-derived CDR1 and CDR2 are MGHRA and YSYEKL. The CDR3 loop spans 14 amino acids. V was pared by 1 base and J by 4 bases, with 8 bases between. The chain's CDR3 is CASSQGTEYNEQFF. The CDR3 bases are TGCGCCAGCAGCCAAGGGACAGAATACAATGAGCAGTTCTTC.

The J gene is TRBJ1-4, the V gene TRBV4-1; D perhaps matches TRBD1 (6 bases). Per the germline V gene, CDR1 is MGHRA and CDR2 is YSYEKL. The ends were cut back, 1 base at V and 12 bases at J, with 18 bases in the middle. This CDR3 contains 15 residues. CDR3 DNA: TGCGCCAGCAGCCAAGTTATACAGGGTAAGAGGGAACTGTTTTTT. Its protein product is CASSQVIQGKRELFF.

This chain connects TRBV6-5 to TRBJ2-7; TRBD1 matches 7 bases. The CDR3 contains 14 residues. V was clipped by 0 bases and J by 5 bases; unmatched bases: 4. Germline V CDR1 and CDR2: MNHEY, SVGAGI. The CDR3 DNA reads TGTGCCAGCAGTTACTCGGCAGGGGGTCACGAGCAGTACTTC. Its protein product is CASSYSAGGHEQYF.

This chain joins TRBV6-1 and TRBJ1-2; 9 bases map to TRBD1. The CDR3 has 14 amino acids. J was trimmed by 4 bases and V by 0 bases; bases with no gene match: 0. Germline V lookup: CDR1 MNHNS, CDR2 SASEGT. The CDR3 nucleotides are TGTGCCAGCAGTGAAGCGACAGGGGGCTATGGCTACACCTTC. Protein: CASSEATGGYGYTF.

V gene TRBV4-2 combines with J gene TRBJ2-2, with a weak D call TRBD2 (5 bases). This CDR3 is 15 amino acids long. V lost 1 base and J 3 bases, leaving 9 bases between the germline ends. The germline V gene encodes CDR1 LGHNA and CDR2 YNFKEQ. The CDR3 DNA follows: TGTGCCAGCAGCCAAGCCCGGACTTACACCGGGGAGCTGTTTTTT. It specifies CASSQARTYTGELFF.

This chain uses TRBV4-3 with TRBJ2-7; D is undetermined. V lost 1 base to trimming and J lost 3 bases, with 13 bases between them. The germline CDR1 and CDR2 sequences are LGHNA and YSLEER. This CDR3 spans 15 amino acids. The CDR3 DNA follows: TGCGCCAGCAGCCAAGCTCCGGGTTCCGTCTACGAGCAGTACTTC. It yields the protein CASSQAPGSVYEQYF.

The chain recombines TRBV13 with TRBJ2-2; maybe TRBD1 (6 bases). This CDR3 is 19 amino acids long. Trimming stripped 0 bases from V and 6 bases from J, with 23 bases between. The germline gives CDR1 PRHDT, CDR2 FYEKMQ (reference sequence). DNA of the CDR3: TGTGCCAGCAGCTTAGGCCTATCCAGGGGAACGTCCTGGGCCGGGGAGCTGTTTTTT. This codes for CASSLGLSRGTSWAGELFF.

The chain has TRBV4-1 and TRBJ2-7, with 8 bases aligning to TRBD1. V gave up 4 bases and J gave up 5 bases; unmatched junction bases: 13. The germline V gene encodes CDR1 MGHRA and CDR2 YSYEKL. The CDR3 loop spans 16 amino acids. The CDR3 DNA follows: TGCGCCAGCAGCCTGGGCAGGGGGCTTCAGGCCGACGAGCAGTACTTC. Its translation is CASSLGRGLQADEQYF.

This clone was observed once. The V call is TRBV11-3, the J call TRBJ1-2, with 8 bases fitting TRBD1. The ends lost 4 bases at V and 8 bases at J; junction bases unmatched: 3. This CDR3 has 12 amino acids. Germline V lookup: CDR1 SGHNT, CDR2 YENEEA. CDR3 residues: CASSSGTGGYTF. The DNA of the CDR3 is TGTGCCAGCAGCTCCGGGACAGGAGGCTACACCTTC.

The genes are TRBV7-6 and TRBJ2-7, with TRBD1 as a possible D gene (5 bases). Trimming pared 1 base from V and 6 bases from J, leaving 10 bases between. CDR1 and CDR2 from the germline V gene are SGHVS and FNYEAQ. The CDR3 contains 13 residues. In DNA, the CDR3 is TGTGCCAGCAGCTTAGGTGAAGGGGCCGAGCAGTACTTC. Translating it yields CASSLGEGAEQYF.

The V call is TRBV28, the J call TRBJ1-2, with D uncertain. V was pared by 6 bases and J by 4 bases, with 9 bases between. There are 12 residues in the CDR3. CDR1 and CDR2 (germline): MDHEN, SYDVKM. CDR3 residues: CASRANSYGYTF. The DNA for the CDR3 is TGTGCCAGCAGAGCTAATTCCTATGGCTACACCTTC.

The chain couples TRBV7-9 to TRBJ1-1, with 8 bases identical to TRBD1. Trimming cost V 0 bases and J 2 bases; bases outside gene matches: 2. CDR1 is SEHNR and CDR2 is FQNEAQ in the germline V gene (reference sequence). The CDR3 totals 15 residues. In DNA form, the CDR3 reads TGTGCCAGCAGCTTAGCTACAGGGGGTAACACTGAAGCTTTCTTT. This gives the protein CASSLATGGNTEAFF.

The chain has TRBV7-9 and TRBJ1-4; no clear D gene. From germline, CDR1 is SEHNR and CDR2 FQNEAQ (reference sequence). The CDR3 contains 16 residues. V lost 5 bases and J lost 7, with 20 bases in between. CDR3 DNA: TGTGCCAGCAGCAATCCGCTCTTCAATTTAGTTGAAAAACTGTTTTTT. Its protein product is CASSNPLFNLVEKLFF.

The chain couples TRBV6-9 to TRBJ2-1; a weak D match, TRBD1 (7 bases). Germline V lookup: CDR1 MNHGY, CDR2 SVAAGI. The CDR3 covers 14 residues. With 10 bases removed from V and 7 bases from J, the gap between germline ends came to 20 bases. CDR3 coding DNA: TGTGCCACCGACAGGGAGGTCGGGAAGAATGAGCAGTTCTTC. It specifies CATDREVGKNEQFF.

The V and J genes are TRBV11-2 and TRBJ1-2; TRBD1 agrees at 8 bases. This CDR3 has 17 amino acids. V dropped 7 bases and J dropped 4; count of bases not matched to a gene: 17. Germline assignment: CDR1 SGHAT and CDR2 FQNNGV. The CDR3 region has the DNA TGTGCCAGCAAGGATGAATGGCCAGGGGGCTTCAGCTATGGCTACACCTTC. Translated: CASKDEWPGGFSYGYTF.

V and J are TRBV18 and TRBJ1-4, with D possibly being TRBD1 (6 bases). Trimming pared 3 bases from V and 7 bases from J, leaving 9 bases between. CDR3 length equals 13 residues. Germline CDR1 reads KGHSH; CDR2 reads LQKENI. CDR3 sequence reads: CASSPDRFEKLFF. Written as DNA, the CDR3 is TGTGCCAGCTCACCTGACAGGTTTGAAAAACTGTTTTTT.

This chain uses TRBV5-1 with TRBJ1-1; D uncertain. The CDR3 is 13 amino acids. The germline V gene has CDR1 SGHRS and CDR2 YFSETQ. Trimming pared 5 bases from V and 1 base from J, leaving 9 bases between. Here the CDR3 reads CASRVQENTEAFF. CDR3 DNA: TGCGCCAGCAGAGTGCAGGAGAACACTGAAGCTTTCTTT.

The V gene is TRBV30, the J gene TRBJ1-5; weak D call: TRBD1 (5 bases). The CDR3 contains 14 residues. Germline V lookup: CDR1 GTSNPN, CDR2 SVGIG (reference sequence). V was cut by 1 base and J by 3 bases, with 10 bases left in between. Here the CDR3 reads CAWSEGRANQPQHF. CDR3 in DNA: TGTGCCTGGAGTGAGGGCAGGGCCAATCAGCCCCAGCATTTT.

The genes are TRBV9 and TRBJ2-3; D possibly corresponds to TRBD2 (6 bases). The CDR3 consists of 16 residues. Per germline, CDR1 SGDLS and CDR2 YYNGEE. V was pared by 0 bases and J by 2 bases, with 13 bases between. The CDR3, as DNA: TGTGCCAGCAGCGTAGAAATGGGGGGATTCACAGATACGCAGTATTTT. It yields the protein CASSVEMGGFTDTQYF.

This clone was found a few times. The J gene is TRBJ1-5, the V gene TRBV6-1, with D unresolved. The CDR3 is 16 amino acids. V shed 2 bases and J shed 2 bases, with 13 bases lying between them. Germline V gene sequence: CDR1 MNHNS, CDR2 SASEGT. CDR3 region: CASSERELKGNQPQHF. Written as DNA, the CDR3 is TGTGCCAGCAGTGAACGGGAACTAAAGGGCAATCAGCCCCAGCATTTT.

The J gene is TRBJ2-5, the V gene TRBV5-1; D might be TRBD1 (5 bases). This CDR3 spans 14 amino acids. Germline CDR1 SGHRS, CDR2 YFSETQ. V was shortened by 0 bases and J by 3 bases, with 9 bases between the two germline ends. The CDR3 sequence is CASSLDGREETQYF. Here the CDR3 DNA reads TGCGCCAGCAGCTTGGATGGCAGGGAAGAGACCCAGTACTTC.

This chain's CDR3 is CASSLISDRRNEQFF. CDR3 bases: TGCGCCAGCAGCCTAATTTCGGACAGGCGCAATGAGCAGTTCTTC. The genes are TRBV4-3 and TRBJ2-1, with TRBD1 matching over 7 bases. With 4 bases clipped from V and 6 bases from J, the junction kept 9 bases outside the gene matches. The CDR3 runs 15 residues. Germline V gene lookup returns CDR1 LGHNA and CDR2 YSLEER.

In DNA, the CDR3 is TGTGCCAGCAGTGGACAGGGGTTTTATCAGCCCCAGCATTTT. Protein: CASSGQGFYQPQHF. The chain combines TRBV2 with TRBJ1-5; 8 bases agree with TRBD1. The CDR3 length is 14 residues. CDR1 and CDR2 (germline): SNHLY, FYNNEI. V lost 4 bases and J lost 5; bases outside the gene matches: 4.

The chain uses TRBV6-5 and TRBJ2-7, with 9 bases aligning to TRBD1. The junction had 7 bases not matched to a gene; V was cut back by 5 bases and J by 2 bases. The CDR3 sequence is 15 residues long. Germline V gene sequence: CDR1 MNHEY, CDR2 SVGAGI. CDR3 in amino acids: CASSPGQGLTYEQYF. The CDR3, as DNA: TGTGCCAGCAGTCCCGGACAGGGGCTAACCTACGAGCAGTACTTC.